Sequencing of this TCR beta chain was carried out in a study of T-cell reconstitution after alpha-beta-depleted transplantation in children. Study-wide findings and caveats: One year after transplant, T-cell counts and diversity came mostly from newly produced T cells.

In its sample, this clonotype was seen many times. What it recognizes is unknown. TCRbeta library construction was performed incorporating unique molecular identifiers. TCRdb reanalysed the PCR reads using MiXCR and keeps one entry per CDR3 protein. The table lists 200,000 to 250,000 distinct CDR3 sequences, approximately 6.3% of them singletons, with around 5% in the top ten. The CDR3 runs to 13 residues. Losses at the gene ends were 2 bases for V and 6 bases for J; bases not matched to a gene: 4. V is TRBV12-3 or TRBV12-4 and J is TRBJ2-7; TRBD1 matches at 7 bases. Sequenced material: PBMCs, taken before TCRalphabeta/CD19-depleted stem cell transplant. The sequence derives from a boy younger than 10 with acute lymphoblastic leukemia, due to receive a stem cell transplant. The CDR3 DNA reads TGTGCCAGCAGTTTACTCGCAGGGGGCGAGCAGTACTTC. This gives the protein CASSLLAGGEQYF.